A selection of T cell receptor beta chains follows, all from one sample in a study of blood T cell repertoires in COVID-19. TCRdb's copy holds only in-frame clones and misses some; the assay was immunoSEQ multiplex PCR. The data contain a few hundred thousand clones, approximately 85% of them singletons. Sequencing was performed on PBMCs or T cells enriched from blood (not recorded which). Every receptor here comes from a young man who had recovered from COVID-19. Both conserved end residues are trimmed from each CDR3.

TRBV2 | ASKLAGSTDTQY
TRBV4-2 | ASSQGLSDTQY
TRBV5-1 | ATRRDLNTEAF
TRBV7-2 | ASSSDWSGRTDTQY
TRBV13 | ASSLRQGSEQY
TRBV5-5 | ASSLGTGGETQY
TRBV24-1 | ATSERQGINEQF
TRBV7-2 | ASSRQANYGYT
TRBV15 | ATSARTGATEAF
TRBV30 | AWSTIPGLAF
TRBV7-9 | ASGNRGLLKGYGYT
TRBV7-2 | ASSRWDNHRYEQF
TRBV27 | ASSPYPRDRPYEQY
TRBV6-5 | ASSRPGQGSREQY
TRBV7-9 | ASSHWDRQETQY
TRBV12-3/TRBV12-4 | ASLLVVGGEAF
TRBV19 | ASRRQGSDTGELF
TRBV21-1 | ASSKKTPLGVDTQY
TRBV5-5 | ASSLADSGYT
TRBV4-3 | ASSQVSLAGENTGELF
TRBV9 | ASSAREANYGYT
TRBV5-1 | ASSPVFDRGPGEKLF
TRBV9 | ASSVVSGYAGELF
TRBV4-1 | ASSPGIPDSGEKLF
TRBV7-4 | ASSFPTRQVLAF
TRBV2 | ASTKTGPSYEQY
TRBV2 | ASSLQGSSYQPQH
TRBV5-4 | ASSLDRGRQATEAF